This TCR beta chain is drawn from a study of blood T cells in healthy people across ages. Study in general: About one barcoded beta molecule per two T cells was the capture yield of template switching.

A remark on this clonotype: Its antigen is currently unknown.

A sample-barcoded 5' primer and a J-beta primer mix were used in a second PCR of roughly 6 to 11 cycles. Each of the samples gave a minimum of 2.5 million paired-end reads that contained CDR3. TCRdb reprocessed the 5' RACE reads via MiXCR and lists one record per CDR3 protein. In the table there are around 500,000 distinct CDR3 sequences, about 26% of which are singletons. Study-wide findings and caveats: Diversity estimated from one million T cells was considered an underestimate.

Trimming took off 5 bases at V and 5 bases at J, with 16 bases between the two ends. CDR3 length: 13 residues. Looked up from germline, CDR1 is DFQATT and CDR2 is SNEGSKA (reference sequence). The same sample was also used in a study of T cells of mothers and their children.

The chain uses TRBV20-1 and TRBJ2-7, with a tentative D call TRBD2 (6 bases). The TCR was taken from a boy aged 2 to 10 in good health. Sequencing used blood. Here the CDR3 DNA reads TGCAGTGCTTTTCAGGGAGGCCTCAACGAGCAGTACTTC. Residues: CSAFQGGLNEQYF.